These T cell receptor beta chains were read from a single sample in a study of blood T cell repertoires in COVID-19. Profiling relied on immunoSEQ multiplex PCR, and the TCRdb table lists in-frame clones only, not all of them. The table records about 270,000 clones, 80% to 95% of them present only once. The specimen was PBMCs or T cells enriched from blood (not recorded which). Every receptor here comes from a man in his forties who had been exposed to COVID-19. Both conserved end residues are part of each CDR3. D genes are given only for firm matches. Size is omitted from some rows. Given values are once, few, many or a class for expanded clones.

>-|TRBD1|TRBJ2-1|TRBV5-1
CASSLGQGNEQFF
TGCGCCAGCAGCCTGGGACAGGGCAATGAGCAGTTCTTC
>-|TRBD2|TRBJ2-1|TRBV5-1
CASSTIAGAYNEQFF
TGCGCCAGCAGCACCATAGCGGGAGCCTACAATGAGCAGTTCTTC
>-|TRBD2|TRBJ2-1|TRBV11-3
CASSLYLAGAYNEQFF
TGTGCCAGCAGCCTGTATCTAGCGGGGGCCTACAATGAGCAGTTCTTC
>once|-|TRBJ1-1|TRBV19
CASSIDQGGESTEAFF
TGTGCCAGTAGTATAGATCAGGGAGGGGAGAGCACTGAAGCTTTCTTT
>few|-|TRBJ2-1|TRBV28
CASSLQQDYNEQFF
TGTGCCAGCAGTTTACAACAGGACTACAATGAGCAGTTCTTC
>-|TRBD1|TRBJ2-2|TRBV3-1/TRBV3-2
CASSNRGREELFF
TGTGCCAGCAGCAACAGGGGGCGGGAGGAGCTGTTTTTT
>-|TRBD1|TRBJ2-1|TRBV18
CASSPRSGQGVDNEQFF
TGTGCCAGCTCACCAAGGTCGGGCCAGGGGGTCGACAATGAGCAGTTCTTC
>-|-|TRBJ1-6|TRBV27
CASGQTGYNSPLHF
TGTGCCAGCGGCCAGACAGGATATAATTCACCCCTCCACTTT
>once|-|TRBJ1-5|TRBV28
CASSLTGDWRNQPQHF
TGTGCCAGCAGTCTTACGGGGGATTGGCGCAATCAGCCCCAGCATTTT
>few|TRBD1|TRBJ2-7|TRBV6-5
CASSYSGTGTYEQYF
TGTGCCAGCAGTTACTCCGGGACAGGGACCTACGAGCAGTACTTC
>-|TRBD2|TRBJ2-1|TRBV5-1
CASSLVPGLAGVRDNEQFF
TGCGCCAGCAGCTTGGTCCCGGGACTAGCGGGAGTAAGAGACAATGAGCAGTTCTTC
>-|-|TRBJ2-7|TRBV6-5
CPEVTGVSYEQYF
TGTCCTGAGGTCACAGGCGTATCCTACGAGCAGTACTTC
>-|-|TRBJ1-4|TRBV7-3
CASSLKGEGDHEKLFF
TGTGCCAGCAGCTTAAAGGGGGAGGGAGATCATGAAAAACTGTTTTTT
>-|-|TRBJ1-1|TRBV28
CASSLRTQEGFF
TGTGCCAGCAGTCTAAGGACGCAGGAGGGCTTCTTT
>-|-|TRBJ2-1|TRBV4-1
CASSQGSGRGLSYNEQFF
TGCGCCAGCAGCCAAGGTTCCGGGAGAGGACTGTCCTACAATGAGCAGTTCTTC
>-|TRBD1|TRBJ2-2|TRBV3-1/TRBV3-2
CASSHTPGTDYTGELFF
TGTGCCAGCAGCCACACCCCCGGGACAGACTACACCGGGGAGCTGTTTTTT
>-|-|TRBJ1-5|TRBV7-9
CASSLNVQPQHF
TGTGCCAGCAGCTTAAATGTACAGCCCCAGCATTTT
>-|TRBD2|TRBJ2-3|TRBV11-2
CASSEGPTSGYTDTQYF
TGTGCCAGCAGCGAGGGGCCGACTAGCGGATACACAGATACGCAGTATTTT
>once|-|TRBJ1-5|TRBV3-1/TRBV3-2
CASSQDTSVNQPQHF
TGTGCCAGCAGCCAAGATACATCAGTAAATCAGCCCCAGCATTTT
>-|-|TRBJ2-5|TRBV20-1
CSAIPGETQYF
TGCAGTGCTATCCCCGGGGAGACCCAGTACTTC
>-|-|TRBJ2-1|TRBV3-1/TRBV3-2
CASSRSVRSSYNEQFF
TGTGCCAGCAGCCGTAGCGTAAGGAGCTCCTACAATGAGCAGTTCTTC
>-|TRBD1|TRBJ1-1|TRBV7-9
CASREQGASTEAFF
TGTGCCAGCAGAGAACAGGGGGCGTCGACTGAAGCTTTCTTT
>few|TRBD1|TRBJ2-5|TRBV28
CASRKQGDETQYF
TGTGCCAGCAGGAAACAGGGGGATGAGACCCAGTACTTC
>-|-|TRBJ2-2|TRBV5-1
CASSQSWEFTGELFF
TGCGCCAGCAGTCAGAGTTGGGAGTTCACCGGGGAGCTGTTTTTT